Each of the 22 T cell receptor beta chains below was sequenced from the same sample in a study of blood T cell repertoires in COVID-19. Produced via immunoSEQ multiplex PCR; TCRdb's table is partial and in-frame only. Among some 380,000 clones listed, roughly 86% were seen once. What was sequenced was peripheral blood. The source is a human donor with acute or convalescent COVID-19. The donor label of this sample is uncertain.

This clone was recorded only once. The rearrangement joins TRBV19 to TRBJ1-5; TRBD1 aligns across 8 bases. The germline gives CDR1 LNHDA, CDR2 SQIVND (reference sequence). Trimming removed 5 bases from V and 3 bases from J; junction bases left unmatched: 9. This CDR3 has 16 amino acids. The CDR3 DNA sequence: TGTGCCAGTAGTCCGAGGACAGGGTGGATCAATCAGCCCCAGCATTTT. Translating gives CASSPRTGWINQPQHF.

Notes on this clone: The same CDR3 can be traced to other DNA sequences in this sample. This chain links TRBV3-1 (or the pseudogene TRBV3-2) with TRBJ1-6, with TRBD1 identical over 8 bases. Trimming at V came to 5 bases and at J to 6 bases, leaving 3 bases not matched to a gene. The CDR3 has 14 amino acids. Germline assignment: CDR1 LGHDT and CDR2 YNNKEL (reference sequence). CDR3 nucleotide sequence: TGTGCCAGCAGCGACAGGGGTTCTAATTCACCCCTCCACTTT. Protein product: CASSDRGSNSPLHF.

V and J are TRBV30 and TRBJ1-5; D possibly corresponds to TRBD1 (6 bases). V was trimmed by 4 bases and J by 2 bases, leaving 18 bases between them. CDR1 is GTSNPN and CDR2 is SVGIG in the germline V gene (reference sequence). This CDR3 has 16 residues. CDR3 coding DNA: TGTGCCTGGAAACCCCGAGGGGGGGGTGGCAATCAGCCCCAGCATTTT. Its translation: CAWKPRGGGGNQPQHF. Based on the CDR3 plus reference TRBV30 and TRBJ1-5, the full variable domain is SQTIHQWPATLVQPVGSPLSLECTVEGTSNPNLYWYRQAAGRGLQLLFYSVGIGQISSEVPQNLSASRPQDRQFILSSKKLLLSDSGFYLCAWKPRGGGGNQPQHFGDGTRLSIL.

The chain has TRBV19 and TRBJ1-1; 9 bases fit TRBD1. The germline CDR1 and CDR2 sequences are LNHDA and SQIVND (reference sequence). With V trimmed by 5 bases and J by 4 bases, 8 bases remained unmatched. The CDR3 is 15 residues long. The chain's CDR3 is CASSPYTGGRTEAFF. CDR3 coding DNA: TGTGCCAGTAGTCCGTACACAGGGGGCCGCACTGAAGCTTTCTTT.

This clone was counted once. As DNA, the CDR3 is TGTGCCAGCAGCCTAACAGGGAGGGGTAATTCACCCCTCCACTTT. The encoded protein is CASSLTGRGNSPLHF. V usage is TRBV6-2 or TRBV6-3 and J usage is TRBJ1-6; D perhaps matches TRBD1 (6 bases). The CDR3 spans 15 residues. Germline assignment: CDR1 MNHEY and CDR2 SVGEGT. With 6 bases removed from V and 6 bases from J, the gap between germline ends came to 15 bases.

The chain combines TRBV28 with TRBJ1-1; D is unclear. CDR1 is MDHEN and CDR2 is SYDVKM in the germline V gene. There are 11 residues in the CDR3. V gave up 6 bases and J gave up 7 bases, with 9 bases separating them. CDR3 bases: TGTGCCAGCAGCCGAGGAGGTGAAGCTTTCTTT. As protein: CASSRGGEAFF.

The chain has TRBV18 and TRBJ2-5, with D maybe TRBD1 (5 bases). Trimming cost V 1 base and J 9 bases, with 15 bases left between them. The CDR3 runs 14 residues. Germline-derived CDR1 and CDR2 are KGHSH and LQKENI. The CDR3 region is CASSPREAQGAQYF. The CDR3 DNA sequence: TGTGCCAGCTCACCACGAGAGGCCCAAGGGGCCCAGTACTTC. The entire variable domain, with the rest obtained from reference TRBV18 and TRBJ2-5, is as follows: NAGVMQNPRHLVRRRGQEARLRCSPMKGHSHVYWYRQLPEEGLKFMVYLQKENIIDESGMPKERFSAEFPKEGPSILRIQQVVRGDSAAYFCASSPREAQGAQYFGPGTRLLVL.

V and J are TRBV9 and TRBJ2-1; 12 bases agree with TRBD1. The J segment lost 9 bases and the V segment lost 1 base, leaving 5 bases of the junction unmatched. From germline, CDR1 is SGDLS and CDR2 YYNGEE. The CDR3 has 15 residues. The CDR3 loop is CASSVRDRGLSEQFF. Here the CDR3 DNA reads TGTGCCAGCAGCGTAAGGGACAGGGGGCTCAGTGAGCAGTTCTTC.

This chain joins TRBV6-5 and TRBJ1-2; 7 bases are shared with TRBD1. The CDR3 runs 15 residues. V lost 8 bases and J lost 2; bases outside the gene matches: 11. Germline assignment: CDR1 MNHEY and CDR2 SVGAGI. CDR3 sequence (DNA): TGTGCCAGCGGGGGGCCGACAGGGATCAACTATGGCTACACCTTC. Amino acid sequence: CASGGPTGINYGYTF.

The chain combines TRBV2 with TRBJ2-2, with 13 bases aligning to TRBD2. Trimming cost V 6 bases and J 7 bases; bases outside gene matches: 5. This CDR3 has 15 amino acids. The V gene's germline CDR1 is SNHLY and CDR2 FYNNEI. Here the CDR3 DNA reads TGTGCCAGCAGCACTAGCGGGGGGGCAGGCGGGGAGCTGTTTTTT. It translates to CASSTSGGAGGELFF.

This chain joins TRBV5-1 and TRBJ2-5; 9 bases fit TRBD1. CDR1 is SGHRS and CDR2 is YFSETQ in the germline V gene. This CDR3 contains 17 residues. J gave up 4 bases and V 2 bases, and 12 bases lay outside the gene matches. CDR3 sequence reads: CASSFRRRTGEGETQYF. The CDR3 DNA reads as TGCGCCAGCAGCTTTAGGAGGAGGACAGGGGAGGGAGAGACCCAGTACTTC.

Comments on this clone: This sample includes further DNA sequences coding for the same CDR3. This chain links TRBV19 with TRBJ1-1, with TRBD1 identical over 10 bases. With 5 bases clipped from V and 2 bases from J, the junction kept 5 bases outside the gene matches. CDR3 length: 15 residues. CDR1 and CDR2 from the germline V gene are LNHDA and SQIVND (reference sequence). The CDR3 protein is CASSPRQGANTEAFF. CDR3 sequence (DNA): TGTGCCAGTAGTCCCCGACAGGGGGCAAACACTGAAGCTTTCTTT.

This chain connects TRBV2 to TRBJ2-2; D uncertain. CDR3 length equals 12 residues. Germline V gene sequence: CDR1 SNHLY, CDR2 FYNNEI. V was shortened by 7 bases and J by 3 bases, with 6 bases between the two germline ends. The DNA for the CDR3 is TGTGCCAGCAAGCTGCACACCGGGGAGCTGTTTTTT. This encodes CASKLHTGELFF.

On this clone itself: This CDR3 is also generated by other DNA sequences in the sample. The V and J genes are TRBV5-1 and TRBJ2-7; D may be TRBD2 (6 bases). CDR3 length: 15 amino acids. V lost 1 base, J lost 0 bases, and 11 bases lay in between. Per the germline V gene, CDR1 is SGHRS and CDR2 is YFSETQ. The CDR3 loop is CASSLLAGSSYEQYF. The CDR3 DNA reads TGCGCCAGCAGCTTGTTGGCGGGGAGCTCCTACGAGCAGTACTTC.

Points on this clone: The identical CDR3 is also encoded by other nucleotide sequences in the sample. This chain uses TRBV9 with TRBJ2-5; TRBD1 matches at 9 bases. Germline assignment: CDR1 SGDLS and CDR2 YYNGEE. There are 16 residues in the CDR3. J gave up 5 bases and V 0 bases, and 8 bases lay outside the gene matches. The CDR3 nucleotides read TGTGCCAGCAGCGTAGCGGGGGGTGGGACAGGGGAGACCCAGTACTTC. Protein sequence: CASSVAGGGTGETQYF.

The chain links TRBV7-9 to TRBJ2-7, with D uncertain. The length of the CDR3 is 12 residues. V gave up 5 bases and J gave up 2 bases, with 7 bases separating them. The germline V gene encodes CDR1 SEHNR and CDR2 FQNEAQ (reference sequence). The CDR3 nucleotides are TGTGCCAGCAGCCCTTTAACCTACGAGCAGTACTTC. It encodes CASSPLTYEQYF. Looking up the rest from reference TRBV7-9 and TRBJ2-7 gives the full variable domain: DTGVSQNPRHKITKRGQNVTFRCDPISEHNRLYWYRQTLGQGPEFLTYFQNEAQLEKSRLLSDRFSAERPKGSFSTLEIQRTEQGDSAMYLCASSPLTYEQYFGPGTRLTVT.

The chain couples TRBV18 to TRBJ2-7, with TRBD2 identical over 11 bases. The trim removed 4 bases at V and 6 bases at J, leaving 5 bases unmatched. Germline-derived CDR1 and CDR2 are KGHSH and LQKENI. The CDR3 covers 14 residues. The CDR3 reads CASSLAGGPFEQYF. The DNA for the CDR3 is TGTGCCAGCTCACTAGCGGGAGGGCCCTTCGAGCAGTACTTC.

V is TRBV4-1 and J is TRBJ2-5, with D perhaps TRBD2 (6 bases). This CDR3 comprises 13 residues. Germline loops: CDR1 MGHRA, CDR2 YSYEKL. V lost 8 bases and J 1 base, leaving 11 bases between the germline ends. The CDR3 DNA follows: TGCGCCAGCGGAGGGCGGCCCCAAGAGACCCAGTACTTC. Translating gives CASGGRPQETQYF.

This rearrangement joins TRBV9 to TRBJ1-4; D gene uncertain. In germline, CDR1 is SGDLS, CDR2 YYNGEE. The CDR3 spans 15 residues. The V end lost 3 bases, the J end lost 8 bases, and 17 bases lay between the germline ends. The DNA of the CDR3 is TGTGCCAGCAGCGAGAACAGTTTGGGTTCCGAAAAACTGTTTTTT. Its translation: CASSENSLGSEKLFF.

V gene TRBV30 combines with J gene TRBJ2-3; perhaps TRBD1 as D (6 bases). The length of the CDR3 is 15 residues. Trimming took off 1 base at V and 6 bases at J, with 17 bases between the two ends. Per the germline V gene, CDR1 is GTSNPN and CDR2 is SVGIG (reference sequence). This CDR3 reads CAWSEGQGLFDTQYF. The CDR3 bases are TGTGCCTGGAGTGAGGGTCAGGGGTTGTTTGATACGCAGTATTTT.

The V call is TRBV18, the J call TRBJ1-5; possible D gene TRBD1, 5 bases. V dropped 1 base and J dropped 5 bases, with 18 bases sitting between them. CDR1 and CDR2 (germline): KGHSH, LQKENI. CDR3 length equals 17 residues. CDR3 bases: TGTGCCAGCTCACCACTCGGGTCGGGGGGTAAGGATCAGCCCCAGCATTTT. Its translation is CASSPLGSGGKDQPQHF.

The rearrangement links TRBV2 to TRBJ2-7; 7 bases align to TRBD1. The CDR3 is made up of 14 amino acids. V shed 5 bases, J shed 0 bases, and the junction held 4 bases outside the gene matches. Germline V CDR1 and CDR2: SNHLY, FYNNEI. DNA for the CDR3: TGTGCCAGCAGTCCCCGGGACAGCTCCTACGAGCAGTACTTC. It yields the protein CASSPRDSSYEQYF.